A selection of T cell receptor beta chains follows, all from one sample in a study of blood T cells in healthy people across ages. A single record per CDR3 protein comes from TCRdb applying MiXCR to the 5' RACE reads. The sample has about 1,400,000 distinct CDR3 sequences; around two fifths are singletons. The sample consisted of blood. These receptors all come from a woman aged 18-30 years in good health. Both conserved end residues are part of each CDR3. Each record gives: D gene, V gene, clone size, J gene, CDR3 DNA, CDR3 protein. The D gene is left open where the match is weak. Size values are once, few and many counts, or a class for expanded clones, and some rows have none.

>TRBD1|TRBV27|few|TRBJ1-2
TGTGCCAGCAGTTTCACGACAGGGGTCAATGGCTACACCTTC
CASSFTTGVNGYTF
>-|TRBV4-1|-|TRBJ2-3
TGCGCCAGCAGCCAGGGGCTGCTCACAGATGCGCAGTATTTT
CASSQGLLTDAQYF
>-|TRBV4-1|-|TRBJ1-5
TGCGCCAGCAGCCAAGAATCCGGGGCGGGCAATCAGCCCCGGCATTTT
CASSQESGAGNQPRHF
>TRBD2|TRBV20-1|-|TRBJ2-3
TGCAGTGTTTGGAGGACTAGCGACGATACGCAGTATTTT
CSVWRTSDDTQYF
>-|TRBV5-1|few|TRBJ1-1
TGCGCCAGCAGCTTGTGGGGACCCGGGGACACTGAAGCTTTCTTT
CASSLWGPGDTEAFF
>TRBD2|TRBV2|few|TRBJ2-1
TGTGCCAGCAGTCCCGCTAGCGGGAGGGCGGGCAATGAGCAGTTCTTC
CASSPASGRAGNEQFF
>-|TRBV6-5|-|TRBJ2-7
TGTGCCAGCAGCCCCGATCCCCCCCGGAGCCCCACCGAGCAGTACTTC
CASSPDPPRSPTEQYF
>-|TRBV6-5|many|TRBJ2-5
TGTGCCAGCAGTTACTTGGGGGGCTGGTACTTC
CASSYLGGWYF
>TRBD2|TRBV7-2|-|TRBJ2-4
TGTGCCAGCAGCCCAGAGGCTAGCGGGGGGGTAAACATTCAGTACTTC
CASSPEASGGVNIQYF
>TRBD2|TRBV7-2|-|TRBJ2-1
TGTGCCAGCAGCTTCCGACTAGCGGGGGCAGGCTTTGAGCAGTTCTTC
CASSFRLAGAGFEQFF
>TRBD2|TRBV4-2|few|TRBJ2-4
TGTGCCAGCAGCCAAGATAGCGGGGGCTCGGGCTACAACATTCAGTACTTC
CASSQDSGGSGYNIQYF
>TRBD2|TRBV20-1|many|TRBJ2-7
TGCAGTGCTAGAACCGGGACTAGCAGCTCCTACGAGCAGTACTTC
CSARTGTSSSYEQYF
>-|TRBV3-1|once|TRBJ2-7
TGTGCCAGCAGCCAAGAAATCGCTCGGCAGTACTTC
CASSQEIARQYF
>TRBD1|TRBV15|-|TRBJ2-7
TGTGCCACCAGCAGAGAAAGGGGGCAGACCTACGAGCAGTACTTC
CATSRERGQTYEQYF
>-|TRBV5-1|once|TRBJ2-7
TGCGCCAGCAGCCAACGACAGGTCACCTACAATGAGCAGTACTTC
CASSQRQVTYNEQYF
>-|TRBV20-1|-|TRBJ2-3
TGCAGTGCCGAAGGGGAGCAGCGGGTGGGCACAGATACGCAGTATTTT
CSAEGEQRVGTDTQYF
>-|TRBV6-1|few|TRBJ2-6
TGTGCCAGCAGTGCGCGTTGGACAACCGATCTTTCTGGGGCCAACGTCCTGACTTTC
CASSARWTTDLSGANVLTF
>TRBD2|TRBV20-1|-|TRBJ2-7
TGCAGTGCTGAGGGGACCCCGGGACTAGCAGACGAGCAGTACTTC
CSAEGTPGLADEQYF
>TRBD1|TRBV6-5|-|TRBJ2-5
TGTGCCAGCAGTTTCCGGACAGGGCTCGAGACCCAGTACTTC
CASSFRTGLETQYF
>-|TRBV20-1|-|TRBJ1-5
TGCAGTGCTTATACCGGACAGATTAGCAATCAGCCCCAGCATTTT
CSAYTGQISNQPQHF
>TRBD1|TRBV10-3|few|TRBJ2-7
TGTGCCATCAGTGAGTGGACAGGGGCCTACGAGCAGTACTTC
CAISEWTGAYEQYF
>TRBD2|TRBV6-1|few|TRBJ2-1
TGTGCCAGCAGATCTAGCGGGGGGTCCTACAATGAGCAGTTCTTC
CASRSSGGSYNEQFF
>TRBD2|TRBV12-5|-|TRBJ2-3
TGTGCTAGTGGTTTGGTTGCGGGAGGGCCAACAGATACGCAGTATTTT
CASGLVAGGPTDTQYF
>TRBD1|TRBV7-2|-|TRBJ1-5
TGTGCCAGCAGCGCAGACAGGGGGGATCAGCCCCAGCATTTT
CASSADRGDQPQHF
>-|TRBV12-3/TRBV12-4|-|TRBJ2-1
TGTGCCAGCAGCCCCGGGGACACGGGCTACAATGAGCAGTTCTTC
CASSPGDTGYNEQFF
>-|TRBV5-1|few|TRBJ2-3
TGCGCCAGCAGATTTAGCGGGACAGGCACAGATACGCAGTATTTT
CASRFSGTGTDTQYF
>-|TRBV25-1|-|TRBJ2-3
TGTGCCAGCTTCAAAGATGCGCAGTATTTT
CASFKDAQYF
>TRBD2|TRBV4-1|-|TRBJ2-1
TGCGCCAGCAGCCGCAGAACGGCTAGCGGGGCAAGCTCCTACAGTGAGCAGTTCTTC
CASSRRTASGASSYSEQFF
>-|TRBV6-2/TRBV6-3|-|TRBJ1-4
TGTGCCAGCAGTCCAGGACCGGGAGAAAAACTGTTTTTT
CASSPGPGEKLFF
>-|TRBV20-1|few|TRBJ2-5
TGCAGTGCCCCAATGGGTGCGTACCAAGAGACCCAGTACTTC
CSAPMGAYQETQYF
>TRBD2|TRBV20-1|once|TRBJ2-7
TGCAGTGCTAGAGATCTGAATAGCGGGGGGAAACACGAGCAGTACTTC
CSARDLNSGGKHEQYF
>-|TRBV5-1|-|TRBJ2-7
TGCGCCAGCAGCTTGGCCGAGAACGGCGGGTTCACCTACGAGCAGTACTTC
CASSLAENGGFTYEQYF
>-|TRBV6-1|few|TRBJ2-5
TGTGCCAGCAGTGAAGCCGGGGGAATCGAGACCCAGTACTTC
CASSEAGGIETQYF
>-|TRBV4-1|once|TRBJ1-4
TGCGCCAGCAGCCAAGAGGGGCTCTCGGCGGGTGAAAAACTGTTTTTT
CASSQEGLSAGEKLFF
>-|TRBV7-2|-|TRBJ1-5
TGTGCCAGCAGCACGTCTGTCAGCAATCAGCCCCAGCATTTT
CASSTSVSNQPQHF
>-|TRBV21-1|-|TRBJ1-5
TGTGCCAGCAGCAAAGAGTTTGGGGCCCTAGGTGGAAATCAGCCCCAGCATTTT
CASSKEFGALGGNQPQHF
>-|TRBV20-1|few|TRBJ1-2
TGCAGTGCTGACAATAGGGGGTACGATGGCTACACCTTC
CSADNRGYDGYTF
>TRBD2|TRBV20-1|few|TRBJ2-7
TGCAGTGCTAGAGATCTCGCACTAGCGGGAGGAGGGTTCTACGAGCAGTACTTC
CSARDLALAGGGFYEQYF
>TRBD2|TRBV2|-|TRBJ2-1
TGTGCCAGCAGTCGCGCTAGCGGGGGGTTTGAGCAGTTCTTC
CASSRASGGFEQFF
>-|TRBV20-1|few|TRBJ2-7
TGCAGTGCTAGAGGCGGACACTACGAGCAGTACTTC
CSARGGHYEQYF
>TRBD2|TRBV12-3/TRBV12-4|few|TRBJ2-1
TGTGCCAGCAGCCGCCAGCGGGGGGGCGAGCAGTTCTTC
CASSRQRGGEQFF
>-|TRBV3-1|-|TRBJ2-6
TGTGCCAGCAGCCAAGAAGGATTAGCGGCTGGGGCCAACGTCCTGACTTTC
CASSQEGLAAGANVLTF
>-|TRBV2|few|TRBJ1-2
TGTGCCAGCAACCCGGGGGCAGGCTATGGCTATACCTTC
CASNPGAGYGYTF
>-|TRBV7-9|-|TRBJ2-7
TGTGCCAGCAGTTTAACCGTAGACGGTGAGCAGTACTTC
CASSLTVDGEQYF
>-|TRBV5-1|-|TRBJ2-1
TGCGCCAGCAGCGGGGCGGATGAGCAGTTCTTC
CASSGADEQFF